This record concerns one TCR beta chain sequence. V was cut by 0 bases and J by 3 bases, with 11 bases left in between. Per the germline V gene, CDR1 is SGHRS and CDR2 is YFSETQ. The CDR3 covers 15 residues. This sample was taken from a study of OX40 agonist ivuxolimab in advanced cancers. Data came from immunoSEQ multiplex PCR; TCRdb stores just in-frame clones and leaves some out. The profile shows tens of thousands of clones, around 84% of them singletons. This specimen consisted of CD4+ or CD8+ T cells sorted from blood, obtained in a trial of the OX40 agonist ivuxolimab. V usage is TRBV5-1 and J usage is TRBJ2-3, with D possibly TRBD1 on 5 matching bases. The source is an adult with an advanced solid tumor such as melanoma, head and neck, liver or kidney cancer. CDR3 sequence (DNA): TGCGCCAGCAGCTTGGTGCAGGGAACGACAGATACGCAGTATTTT. This encodes CASSLVQGTTDTQYF.